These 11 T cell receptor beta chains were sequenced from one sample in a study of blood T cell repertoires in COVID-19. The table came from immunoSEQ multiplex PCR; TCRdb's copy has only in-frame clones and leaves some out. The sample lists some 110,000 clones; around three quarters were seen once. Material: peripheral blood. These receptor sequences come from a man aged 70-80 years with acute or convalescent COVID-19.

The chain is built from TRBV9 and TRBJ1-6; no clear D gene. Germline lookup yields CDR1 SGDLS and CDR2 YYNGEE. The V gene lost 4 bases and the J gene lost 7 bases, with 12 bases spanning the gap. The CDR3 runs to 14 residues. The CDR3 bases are TGTGCCAGCAGCCCCCCGGGTGGGAATTCACCCCTCCACTTT. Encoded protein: CASSPPGGNSPLHF.

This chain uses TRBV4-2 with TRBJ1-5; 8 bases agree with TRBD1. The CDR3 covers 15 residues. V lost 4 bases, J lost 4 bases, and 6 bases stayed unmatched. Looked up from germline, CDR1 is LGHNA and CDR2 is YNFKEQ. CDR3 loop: CASSPGQGPNQPQHF. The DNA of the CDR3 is TGTGCCAGCAGCCCAGGACAGGGTCCAAATCAGCCCCAGCATTTT.

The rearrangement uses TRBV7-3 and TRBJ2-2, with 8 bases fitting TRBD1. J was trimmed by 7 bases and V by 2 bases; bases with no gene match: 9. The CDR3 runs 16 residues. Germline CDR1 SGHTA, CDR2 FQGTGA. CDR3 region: CASSLWTGSHGGELFF. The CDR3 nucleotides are TGTGCCAGCAGCTTATGGACAGGGAGTCATGGCGGGGAGCTGTTTTTT.

CDR3 sequence: CASSIRDISGYTF. The CDR3 region has the DNA TGTGCCAGTAGTATCAGGGACATAAGTGGCTACACCTTC. The chain joins TRBV19 to TRBJ1-2, with a weak D call TRBD1 (6 bases). The V gene's germline CDR1 is LNHDA and CDR2 SQIVND (reference sequence). This CDR3 contains 13 residues. The germline V and J ends were trimmed by 3 bases and 7 bases, with 12 bases remaining between them.

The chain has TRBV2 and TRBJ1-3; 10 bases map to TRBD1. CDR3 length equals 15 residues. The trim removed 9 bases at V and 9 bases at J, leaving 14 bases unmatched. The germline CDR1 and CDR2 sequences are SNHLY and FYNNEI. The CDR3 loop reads CASSGPGQGTGTIYF. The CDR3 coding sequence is TGTGCCAGTTCCGGACCGGGACAGGGGACCGGCACCATATATTTT.

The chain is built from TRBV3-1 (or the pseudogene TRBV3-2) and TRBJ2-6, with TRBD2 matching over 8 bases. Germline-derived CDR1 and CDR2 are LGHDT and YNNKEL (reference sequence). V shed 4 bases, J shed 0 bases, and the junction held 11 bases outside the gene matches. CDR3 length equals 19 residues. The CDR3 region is CASSLWSLAGYSGANVLTF. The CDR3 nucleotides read TGTGCCAGCAGCCTCTGGTCCTTAGCGGGATACTCTGGGGCCAACGTCCTGACTTTC.

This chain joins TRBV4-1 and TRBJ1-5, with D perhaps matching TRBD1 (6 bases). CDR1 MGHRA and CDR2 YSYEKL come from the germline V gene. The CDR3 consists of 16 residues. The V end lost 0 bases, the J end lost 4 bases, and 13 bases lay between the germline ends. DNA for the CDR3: TGCGCCAGCAGCCAAGACAGGGGTCAGGTTAATCAGCCCCAGCATTTT. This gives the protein CASSQDRGQVNQPQHF.

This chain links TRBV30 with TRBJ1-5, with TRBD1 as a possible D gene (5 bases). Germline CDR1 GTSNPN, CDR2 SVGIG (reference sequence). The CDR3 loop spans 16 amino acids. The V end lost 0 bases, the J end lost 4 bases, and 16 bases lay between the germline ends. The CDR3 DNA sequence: TGTGCCTGGAGTGTTGGAGGGGCCCTGGGAAATCAGCCCCAGCATTTT. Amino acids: CAWSVGGALGNQPQHF.

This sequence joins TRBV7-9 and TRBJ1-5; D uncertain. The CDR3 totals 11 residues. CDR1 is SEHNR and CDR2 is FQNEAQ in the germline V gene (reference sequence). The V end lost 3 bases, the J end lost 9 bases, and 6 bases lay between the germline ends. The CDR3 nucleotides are TGTGCCAGCAGCTTCTTCGGGCCCCAGCATTTT. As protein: CASSFFGPQHF.

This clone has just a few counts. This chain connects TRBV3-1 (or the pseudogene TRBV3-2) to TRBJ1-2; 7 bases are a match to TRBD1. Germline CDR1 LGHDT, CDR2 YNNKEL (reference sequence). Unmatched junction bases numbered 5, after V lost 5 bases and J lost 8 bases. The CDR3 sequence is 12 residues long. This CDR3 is CASSVRQGGYTF. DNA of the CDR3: TGTGCCAGCAGCGTCCGACAGGGAGGCTACACCTTC.

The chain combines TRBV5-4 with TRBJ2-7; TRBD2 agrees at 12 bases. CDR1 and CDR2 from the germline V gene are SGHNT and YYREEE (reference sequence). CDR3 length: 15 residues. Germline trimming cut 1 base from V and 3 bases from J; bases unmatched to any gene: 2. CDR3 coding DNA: TGTGCCAGCAGCTTGCTAGCGGGGGGGCTCTACGAGCAGTACTTC. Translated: CASSLLAGGLYEQYF.